These T cell receptor beta chains were read from a single sample in a study of cytomegalovirus exposure and HLA in healthy donors. Sequenced by immunoSEQ multiplex PCR; TCRdb stores in-frame clones only, minus some. The data show under 200,000 clones, with roughly 75% seen just once and around 6% held by the top ten. Sequenced material: PBMCs. These receptors all stem from a man in his forties in good health and CMV-seronegative. CDR3s include the opening cysteine and the closing phenylalanine or tryptophan. D genes are given only for firm matches. Expanded clones get a size class; other rows say once, few or many, or leave the size out.

clone size	V gene	J gene	D gene	CDR3 protein	CDR3 DNA
-	TRBV15	TRBJ1-4	-	CATSAGGEKLFF	TGTGCCACCAGCGCAGGTGGTGAAAAACTGTTTTTT
few	TRBV5-4	TRBJ1-1	TRBD1	CASSQPNRGLGTEAFF	TGTGCCAGCAGCCAACCTAACAGGGGATTGGGCACTGAAGCTTTCTTT
-	TRBV11-3	TRBJ1-1	TRBD1	CASSLLPGQDFTEAFF	TGTGCCAGCAGCTTGCTACCGGGACAGGACTTCACTGAAGCTTTCTTT
-	TRBV10-2	TRBJ2-1	TRBD2	CASSETSGGLYNEQFF	TGCGCCAGCAGTGAAACTAGCGGGGGTCTCTACAATGAGCAGTTCTTC
-	TRBV13	TRBJ2-3	TRBD2	CASSRGLALDTQYF	TGTGCCAGCAGCAGGGGACTAGCGTTAGATACGCAGTATTTT
-	TRBV6-4	TRBJ2-2	TRBD2	CASSPAGVNTGELFF	TGTGCCAGCAGTCCAGCGGGAGTGAACACCGGGGAGCTGTTTTTT
-	TRBV18	TRBJ2-1	TRBD2	CASSPPGLAGYNEQFF	TGTGCCAGCTCACCACCCGGACTAGCGGGCTACAATGAGCAGTTCTTC
-	TRBV7-7	TRBJ2-7	TRBD2	CASSPSPGGLYEQYF	TGTGCCAGCAGCCCCTCTCCCGGGGGACTATACGAGCAGTACTTC
-	TRBV6-6	TRBJ1-3	TRBD1	CASSYSLGQGKTTIYF	TGTGCCAGCAGTTACTCTCTGGGACAGGGGAAAACGACCATATATTTT
-	TRBV7-2	TRBJ1-5	-	CASSLVRGGQPQHF	TGTGCCAGCAGCTTAGTTCGGGGTGGCCAGCCCCAGCATTTT
few	TRBV5-4	TRBJ2-3	TRBD2	CASSFLGGGASTDTQYF	TGTGCCAGCAGCTTCTTAGGCGGGGGGGCTAGCACAGATACGCAGTATTTT
-	TRBV7-2	TRBJ2-1	-	CASSPKDRYNEQFF	TGTGCCAGCAGCCCGAAGGACAGATACAATGAGCAGTTCTTC
-	TRBV30	TRBJ1-2	TRBD1	CAWSAGTGGFRYTF	TGTGCCTGGAGCGCCGGGACAGGGGGCTTTCGCTACACCTTC
-	TRBV18	TRBJ1-1	-	CASSPSGRGGNTEAFF	TGTGCCAGCTCACCATCGGGGCGGGGGGGGAACACTGAAGCTTTCTTT
-	TRBV5-1	TRBJ2-2	TRBD2	CASSLSASGDAGELFF	TGCGCCAGCAGCTTGTCGGCTAGCGGCGATGCCGGGGAGCTGTTTTTT
-	TRBV7-8	TRBJ2-3	TRBD1	CASSSQGALTTDTQYF	TGTGCCAGCAGCTCACAGGGGGCACTAACCACAGATACGCAGTATTTT
-	TRBV10-3	TRBJ1-6	TRBD1	CAIRHDRVQSPLHF	TGTGCCATCAGACATGACAGGGTACAGTCACCCCTCCACTTT
few	TRBV4-2	TRBJ2-1	TRBD2	CASSQDYSGSSYNEQFF	TGTGCCAGCAGCCAAGATTATAGCGGGAGCTCCTACAATGAGCAGTTCTTC
-	TRBV10-3	TRBJ1-5	-	CAISESGDRHTQPQHF	TGTGCCATCAGTGAGAGTGGAGACAGACACACTCAGCCCCAGCATTTT
-	TRBV19	TRBJ2-2	-	CASRVDRSAGELFF	TGTGCCAGTAGGGTTGACAGGAGCGCCGGGGAGCTGTTTTTT
-	TRBV10-1	TRBJ2-3	-	CASGPRPTPDTQYF	TGCGCCAGCGGCCCTCGACCGACTCCAGATACGCAGTATTTT
-	TRBV14	TRBJ2-3	-	CASSQSPVSTDTQYF	TGTGCCAGCAGCCAAAGTCCGGTTAGCACAGATACGCAGTATTTT
-	TRBV11-2	TRBJ2-7	-	CASSLSGGDSYEQYF	TGTGCCAGCAGCTTAAGTGGGGGCGACTCCTACGAGCAGTACTTC
few	TRBV6-5	TRBJ2-1	TRBD2	CASSYAGTSGSGEQFF	TGTGCCAGCAGTTACGCCGGGACTAGCGGGAGTGGTGAGCAGTTCTTC
-	TRBV5-1	TRBJ2-5	-	CASSLGGYQETQYF	TGCGCCAGCAGCTTAGGAGGGTACCAAGAGACCCAGTACTTC
-	TRBV19	TRBJ2-1	TRBD2	CASRPQSGGLYNEQFF	TGTGCCAGTAGACCCCAAAGCGGGGGCCTCTACAATGAGCAGTTCTTC
-	TRBV7-2	TRBJ1-5	TRBD1	CASSWTGLEQPQHF	TGTGCCAGCAGCTGGACAGGCCTAGAACAGCCCCAGCATTTT